The rows below give T cell receptor beta chains drawn from one sample of a study of human T cells and chemical hapten exposure. One entry per CDR3 protein results from TCRdb running MiXCR on the RACE reads. The top ten hold roughly 5.4% of the sample, which has 350,000 to 400,000 distinct CDR3 sequences, around 6% seen once. The source material was whole blood, sampled in connection with sensitization to the hapten diphenylcyclopropenone (DPC). Receptors were obtained from a woman between 18 and 29 years old with alopecia areata. Some clones in this sample may be carry-over from other donors' samples. Both conserved end residues are part of each CDR3. The D gene is left open where the match is weak. Rows may omit the clone size; those that give it use once, few, many or a size class.

v_call	j_call	clone_size	d_call	cdr3_nt	cdr3_aa
TRBV25-1	TRBJ1-2	few	NA	TGTGCCAGCAGTGATGCTAGGTGGAACTATGGCTACACCTTC	CASSDARWNYGYTF
TRBV20-1	TRBJ1-1	many	NA	TGCAGTGCTCAGGACTTTGAAGCTTTCTTT	CSAQDFEAFF
TRBV4-2	TRBJ2-1	few	TRBD2	TGTGCCAGCAGCCAAGGTCCCAGCGGGGGGTTCGAAGAGCAGTTCTTC	CASSQGPSGGFEEQFF
TRBV9	TRBJ2-3	many	NA	TGTGCCAGCAGCGGGGGACGTCCCCCAGATACGCAGTATTTT	CASSGGRPPDTQYF
TRBV12-5	TRBJ1-5	many	NA	TGTGCTAGTGGTTTGGACCTAATGTACAGGGATGGCGGTGGCAATCAGCCCCAGCATTTT	CASGLDLMYRDGGGNQPQHF
TRBV5-1	TRBJ1-4	many	TRBD1	TGCGCCAGCAGCCAGGGACAGACAACTAATGAAAAACTGTTTTTT	CASSQGQTTNEKLFF
TRBV6-2/TRBV6-3	TRBJ1-1	many	NA	TGTGCCACCTCACTTTCTCCTAGTGGGGGACGGACTGAAGCTTTCTTT	CATSLSPSGGRTEAFF
TRBV5-1	TRBJ1-1	many	NA	TGCGCCAGCAGCTCGGATGACAGTTACACTGAAGCTTTCTTT	CASSSDDSYTEAFF
TRBV4-2	TRBJ1-5	many	NA	TGTGCCAGCAGCCAAGGGCTAGTCAATCAGCCCCAGCATTTT	CASSQGLVNQPQHF
TRBV2	TRBJ2-7	many	NA	TGTGCCAGCAGTGAGGGGGCCCAGACCTACGAGCAGTACTTC	CASSEGAQTYEQYF
TRBV7-9	TRBJ2-7	NA	TRBD2	TGTGCGGAAGCGGGGGCCTTATCCTACGAGCAGTACTTC	CAEAGALSYEQYF